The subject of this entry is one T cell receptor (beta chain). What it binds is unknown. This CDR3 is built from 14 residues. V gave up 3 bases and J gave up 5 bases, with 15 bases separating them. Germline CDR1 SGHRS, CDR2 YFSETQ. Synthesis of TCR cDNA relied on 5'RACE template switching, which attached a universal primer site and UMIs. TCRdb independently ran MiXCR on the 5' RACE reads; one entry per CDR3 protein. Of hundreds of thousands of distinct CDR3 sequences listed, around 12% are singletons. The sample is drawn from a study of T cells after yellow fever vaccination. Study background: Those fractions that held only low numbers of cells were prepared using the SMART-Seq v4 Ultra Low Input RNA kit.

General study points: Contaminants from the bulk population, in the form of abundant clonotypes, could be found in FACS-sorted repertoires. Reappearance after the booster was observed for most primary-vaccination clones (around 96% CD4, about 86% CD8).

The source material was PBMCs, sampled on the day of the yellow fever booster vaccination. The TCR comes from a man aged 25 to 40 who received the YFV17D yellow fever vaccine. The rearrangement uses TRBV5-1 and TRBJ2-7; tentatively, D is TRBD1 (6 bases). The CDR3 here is CASSYSGTNNEQYF. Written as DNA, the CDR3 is TGCGCCAGCAGCTACTCCGGGACAAACAACGAGCAGTACTTC.